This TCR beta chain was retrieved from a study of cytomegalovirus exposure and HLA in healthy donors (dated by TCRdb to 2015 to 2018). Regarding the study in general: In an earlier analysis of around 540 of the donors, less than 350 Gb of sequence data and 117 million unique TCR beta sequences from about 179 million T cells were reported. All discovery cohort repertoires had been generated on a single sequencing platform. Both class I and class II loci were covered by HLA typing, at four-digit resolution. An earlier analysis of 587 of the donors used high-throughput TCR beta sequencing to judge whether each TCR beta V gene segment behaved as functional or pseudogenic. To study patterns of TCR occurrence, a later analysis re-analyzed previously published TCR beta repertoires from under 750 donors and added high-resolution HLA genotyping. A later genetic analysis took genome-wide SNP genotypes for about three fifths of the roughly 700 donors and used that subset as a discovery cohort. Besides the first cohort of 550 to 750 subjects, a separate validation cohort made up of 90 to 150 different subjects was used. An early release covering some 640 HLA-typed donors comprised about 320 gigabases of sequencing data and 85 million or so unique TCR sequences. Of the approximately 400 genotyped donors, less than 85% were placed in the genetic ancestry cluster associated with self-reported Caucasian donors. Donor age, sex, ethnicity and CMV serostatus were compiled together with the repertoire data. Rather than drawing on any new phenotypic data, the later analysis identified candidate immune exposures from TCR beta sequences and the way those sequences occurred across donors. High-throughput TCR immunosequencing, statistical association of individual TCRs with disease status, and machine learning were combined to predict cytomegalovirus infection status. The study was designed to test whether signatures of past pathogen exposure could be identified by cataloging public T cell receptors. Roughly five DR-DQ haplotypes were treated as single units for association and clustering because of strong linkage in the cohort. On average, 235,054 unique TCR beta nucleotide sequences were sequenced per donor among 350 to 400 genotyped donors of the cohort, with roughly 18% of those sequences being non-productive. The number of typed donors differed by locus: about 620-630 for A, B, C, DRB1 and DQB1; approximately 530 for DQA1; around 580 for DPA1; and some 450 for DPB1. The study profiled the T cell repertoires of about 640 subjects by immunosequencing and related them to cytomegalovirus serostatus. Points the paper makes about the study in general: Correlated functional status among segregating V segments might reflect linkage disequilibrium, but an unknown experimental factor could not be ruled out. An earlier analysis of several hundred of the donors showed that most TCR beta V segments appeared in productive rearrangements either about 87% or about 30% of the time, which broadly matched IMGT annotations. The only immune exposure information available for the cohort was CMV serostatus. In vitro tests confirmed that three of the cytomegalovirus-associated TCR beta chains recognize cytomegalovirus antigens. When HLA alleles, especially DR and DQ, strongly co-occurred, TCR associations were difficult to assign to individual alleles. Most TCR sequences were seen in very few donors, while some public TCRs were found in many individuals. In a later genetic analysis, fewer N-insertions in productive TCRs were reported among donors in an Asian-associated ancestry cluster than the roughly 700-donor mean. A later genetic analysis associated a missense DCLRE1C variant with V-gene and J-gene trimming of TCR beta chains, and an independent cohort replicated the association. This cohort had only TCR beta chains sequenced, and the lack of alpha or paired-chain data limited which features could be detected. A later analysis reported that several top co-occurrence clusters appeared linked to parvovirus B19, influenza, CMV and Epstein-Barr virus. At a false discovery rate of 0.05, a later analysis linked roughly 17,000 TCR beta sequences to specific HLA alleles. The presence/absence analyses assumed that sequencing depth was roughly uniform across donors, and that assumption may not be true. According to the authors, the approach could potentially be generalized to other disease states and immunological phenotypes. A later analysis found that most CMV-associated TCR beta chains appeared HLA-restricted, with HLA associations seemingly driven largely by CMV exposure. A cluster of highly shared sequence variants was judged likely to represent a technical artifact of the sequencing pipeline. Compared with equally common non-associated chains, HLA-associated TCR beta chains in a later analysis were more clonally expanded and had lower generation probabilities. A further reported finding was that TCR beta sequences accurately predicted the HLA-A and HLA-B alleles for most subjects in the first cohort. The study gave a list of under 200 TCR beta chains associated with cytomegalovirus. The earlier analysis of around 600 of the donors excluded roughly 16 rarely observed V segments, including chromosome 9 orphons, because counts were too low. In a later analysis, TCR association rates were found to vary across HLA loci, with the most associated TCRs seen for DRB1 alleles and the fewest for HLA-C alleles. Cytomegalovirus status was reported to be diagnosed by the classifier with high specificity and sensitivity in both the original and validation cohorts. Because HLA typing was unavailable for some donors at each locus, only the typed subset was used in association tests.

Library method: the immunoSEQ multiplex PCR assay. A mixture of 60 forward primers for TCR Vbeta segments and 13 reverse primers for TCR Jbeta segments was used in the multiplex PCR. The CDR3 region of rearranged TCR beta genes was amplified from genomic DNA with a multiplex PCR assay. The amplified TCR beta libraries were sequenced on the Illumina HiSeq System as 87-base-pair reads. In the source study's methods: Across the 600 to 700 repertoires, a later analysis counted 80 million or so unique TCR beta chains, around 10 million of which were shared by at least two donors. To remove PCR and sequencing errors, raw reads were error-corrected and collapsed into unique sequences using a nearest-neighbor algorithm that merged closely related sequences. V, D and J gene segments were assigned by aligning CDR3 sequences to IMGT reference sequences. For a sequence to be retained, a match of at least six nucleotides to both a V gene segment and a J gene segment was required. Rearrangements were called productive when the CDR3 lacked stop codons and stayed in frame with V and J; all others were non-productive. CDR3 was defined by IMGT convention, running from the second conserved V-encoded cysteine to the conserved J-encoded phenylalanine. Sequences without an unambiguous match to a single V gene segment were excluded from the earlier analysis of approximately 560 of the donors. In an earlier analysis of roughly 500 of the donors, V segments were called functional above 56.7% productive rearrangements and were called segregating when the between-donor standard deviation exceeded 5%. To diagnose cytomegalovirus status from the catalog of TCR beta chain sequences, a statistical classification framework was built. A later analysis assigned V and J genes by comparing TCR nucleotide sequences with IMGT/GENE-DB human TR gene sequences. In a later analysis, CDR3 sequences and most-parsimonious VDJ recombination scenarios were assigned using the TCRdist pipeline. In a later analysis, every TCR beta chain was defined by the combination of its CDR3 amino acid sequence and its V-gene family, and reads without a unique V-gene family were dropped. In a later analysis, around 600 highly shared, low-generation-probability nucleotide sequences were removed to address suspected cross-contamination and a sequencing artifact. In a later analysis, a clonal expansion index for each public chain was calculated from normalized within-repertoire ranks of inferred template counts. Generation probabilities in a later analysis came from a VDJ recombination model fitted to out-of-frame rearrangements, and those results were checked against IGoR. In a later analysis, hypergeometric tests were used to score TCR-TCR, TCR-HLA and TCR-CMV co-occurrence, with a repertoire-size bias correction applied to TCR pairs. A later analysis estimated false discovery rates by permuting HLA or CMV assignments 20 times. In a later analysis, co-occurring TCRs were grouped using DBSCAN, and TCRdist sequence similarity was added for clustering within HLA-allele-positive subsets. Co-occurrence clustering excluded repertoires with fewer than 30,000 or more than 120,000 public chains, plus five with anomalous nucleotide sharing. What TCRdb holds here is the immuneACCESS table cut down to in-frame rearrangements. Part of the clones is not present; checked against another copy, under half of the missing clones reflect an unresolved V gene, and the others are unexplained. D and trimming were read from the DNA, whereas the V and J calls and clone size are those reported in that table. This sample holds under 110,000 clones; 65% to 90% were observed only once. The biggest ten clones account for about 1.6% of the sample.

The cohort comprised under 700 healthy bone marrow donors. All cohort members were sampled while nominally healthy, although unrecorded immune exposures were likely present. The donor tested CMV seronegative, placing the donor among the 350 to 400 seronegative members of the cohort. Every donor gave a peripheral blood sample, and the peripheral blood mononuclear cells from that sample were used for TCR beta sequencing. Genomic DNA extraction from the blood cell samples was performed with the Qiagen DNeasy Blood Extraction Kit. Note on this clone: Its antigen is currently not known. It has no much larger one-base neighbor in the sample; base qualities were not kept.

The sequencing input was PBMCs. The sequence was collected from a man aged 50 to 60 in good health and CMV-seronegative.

The DNA sequence reads TGTGCCAGCAGCTTAGCGAGCGGAGACACCATATATTTT. Translated, it reads CASSLASGDTIYF. This sequence uses TRBV7-8 and TRBJ1-3; no D gene is confidently identified. The germline V gene supplies CDR1 SGHVS and CDR2 FQNEAQ. The V and J ends are trimmed by 0 bases and 8 bases, leaving 8 bases between them. The CDR3 holds 13 amino acids from the cysteine to the phenylalanine. Only the CDR3 DNA stays, 39 bases, in frame from base 1.